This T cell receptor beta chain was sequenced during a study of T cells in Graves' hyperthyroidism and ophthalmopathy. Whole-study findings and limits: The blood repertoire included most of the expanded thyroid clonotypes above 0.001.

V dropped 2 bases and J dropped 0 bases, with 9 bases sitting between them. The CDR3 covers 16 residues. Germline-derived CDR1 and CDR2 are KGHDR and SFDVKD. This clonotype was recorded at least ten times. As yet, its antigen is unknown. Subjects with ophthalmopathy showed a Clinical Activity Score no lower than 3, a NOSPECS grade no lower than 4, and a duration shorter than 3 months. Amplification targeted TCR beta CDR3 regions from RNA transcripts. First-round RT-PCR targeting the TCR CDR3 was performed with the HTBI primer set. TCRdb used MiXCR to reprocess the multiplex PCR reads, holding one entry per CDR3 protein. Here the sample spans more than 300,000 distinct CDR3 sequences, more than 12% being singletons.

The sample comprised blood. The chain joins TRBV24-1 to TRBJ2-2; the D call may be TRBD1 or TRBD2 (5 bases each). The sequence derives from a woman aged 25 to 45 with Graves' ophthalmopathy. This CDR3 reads CATSDYGTTNTGELFF. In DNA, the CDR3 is TGTGCCACCAGTGATTACGGGACCACGAACACCGGGGAGCTGTTTTTT.